A selection of T cell receptor beta chains follows, all from one sample in a study of blood T cell repertoires in COVID-19. Assay used: immunoSEQ multiplex PCR; TCRdb lists only in-frame clones, some missing. There are a few hundred thousand clones in the sample; around 87% occur only once, and under 3% lies in the top ten. The source material was peripheral blood. The receptors come from a human donor in a cohort sampled during active COVID-19. Each CDR3 is given with its conserved first and last residue. Fields, in order: CDR3 protein, J gene, V gene.

CDR3: CAWSVLPWGQVSNEQYF
J: TRBJ2-7
V: TRBV30

CDR3: CASGARIISGYTF
J: TRBJ1-2
V: TRBV27

CDR3: CASSLPTGDSYTQYF
J: TRBJ2-3
V: TRBV18

CDR3: CASSLVERERGGRTDTQYF
J: TRBJ2-3
V: TRBV7-6

CDR3: CASRTNVNEQFF
J: TRBJ2-1
V: TRBV6-5

CDR3: CASSTQTGSTEAFF
J: TRBJ1-1
V: TRBV11-3

CDR3: CASSRRLAGEPTDTQYF
J: TRBJ2-3
V: TRBV7-3

CDR3: CASSLRGIGHNSPLHF
J: TRBJ1-6
V: TRBV3-1/TRBV3-2

CDR3: CASSLIGTGDYEQYF
J: TRBJ2-7
V: TRBV28

CDR3: CASSGEQAYEQYF
J: TRBJ2-7
V: TRBV19

CDR3: CASSYQGLVYGYTF
J: TRBJ1-2
V: TRBV6-2/TRBV6-3

CDR3: CASRFQGAGEEKLFF
J: TRBJ1-4
V: TRBV27

CDR3: CASRATGAASPLHF
J: TRBJ1-6
V: TRBV5-1

CDR3: CAWSVHGQNLETQYF
J: TRBJ2-5
V: TRBV30

CDR3: CAWSVPAGGPYEQYF
J: TRBJ2-7
V: TRBV30

CDR3: CAISDLGGETQYF
J: TRBJ2-5
V: TRBV10-3

CDR3: CASSLGAKGAGELFF
J: TRBJ2-2
V: TRBV5-1

CDR3: CASSQDMGAWGNTIYF
J: TRBJ1-3
V: TRBV4-2

CDR3: CASSLVPEGAEQFF
J: TRBJ2-1
V: TRBV5-1

CDR3: CASSPQGSNSPLHF
J: TRBJ1-6
V: TRBV5-1

CDR3: CASSGGYQETQYF
J: TRBJ2-5
V: TRBV5-6

CDR3: CASSPGLSVLAEQFF
J: TRBJ2-1
V: TRBV5-1

CDR3: CATSDLAGARDEQFF
J: TRBJ2-1
V: TRBV24-1

CDR3: CASSGQGFSEAFF
J: TRBJ1-1
V: TRBV7-9

CDR3: CASSLISGRGGETQYF
J: TRBJ2-5
V: TRBV7-3

CDR3: CAAPPREPETQYF
J: TRBJ2-5
V: TRBV24-1

CDR3: CASSASVIPRDRGNTEAFF
J: TRBJ1-1
V: TRBV9

CDR3: CASSLGDRLYNSPLHF
J: TRBJ1-6
V: TRBV28

CDR3: CASSIGDRAYNEQFF
J: TRBJ2-1
V: TRBV19

CDR3: CASRGTGQGGKKLFF
J: TRBJ1-4
V: TRBV6-5

CDR3: CASSFGFLAFF
J: TRBJ1-1
V: TRBV12-3/TRBV12-4

CDR3: CASSLEPQGYNEQFF
J: TRBJ2-1
V: TRBV5-1

CDR3: CASSDRGNWYYEQYF
J: TRBJ2-7
V: TRBV2

CDR3: CASSLLGGSESGNTIYF
J: TRBJ1-3
V: TRBV5-1

CDR3: CAWRRGNYEQYF
J: TRBJ2-7
V: TRBV30

CDR3: CASSKGVGSNTGELFF
J: TRBJ2-2
V: TRBV3-1/TRBV3-2

CDR3: CASRRDGAQPQHF
J: TRBJ1-5
V: TRBV2

CDR3: CASSLLAGGGLGGPDTQYF
J: TRBJ2-3
V: TRBV28

CDR3: CASSLAPGQGYEQYF
J: TRBJ2-7
V: TRBV7-9

CDR3: CASSLSGISYNEQFF
J: TRBJ2-1
V: TRBV11-2

CDR3: CASSELGQVNWTQYF
J: TRBJ2-5
V: TRBV2

CDR3: CASKSTLSTNEKLFF
J: TRBJ1-4
V: TRBV27

CDR3: CASSPGTDIYGYTF
J: TRBJ1-2
V: TRBV19

CDR3: CASSSTGTSGTDTQYF
J: TRBJ2-3
V: TRBV5-1

CDR3: CASSPDRGGGYTF
J: TRBJ1-2
V: TRBV7-8

CDR3: CASSRSYNSPLHF
J: TRBJ1-6
V: TRBV7-3

CDR3: CASSSPGLAELTDTQYF
J: TRBJ2-3
V: TRBV7-6

CDR3: CASSPVQGAGSTEAFF
J: TRBJ1-1
V: TRBV7-9

CDR3: CASSTSGTGAYNEQFF
J: TRBJ2-1
V: TRBV25-1

CDR3: CASSHQEGANTEAFF
J: TRBJ1-1
V: TRBV23-1

CDR3: CASSFSVTDTQYF
J: TRBJ2-3
V: TRBV12-3/TRBV12-4

CDR3: CASRLGSEAFF
J: TRBJ1-1
V: TRBV12-3/TRBV12-4

CDR3: CASSPFGQSYEQYF
J: TRBJ2-7
V: TRBV18

CDR3: CACGTGTGSTNYGYTF
J: TRBJ1-2
V: TRBV30

CDR3: CASSMGLPSEGGYTF
J: TRBJ1-2
V: TRBV19

CDR3: CASSPDRVSYEQYF
J: TRBJ2-7
V: TRBV11-2

CDR3: CASRPPWTASNYGYTF
J: TRBJ1-2
V: TRBV7-3